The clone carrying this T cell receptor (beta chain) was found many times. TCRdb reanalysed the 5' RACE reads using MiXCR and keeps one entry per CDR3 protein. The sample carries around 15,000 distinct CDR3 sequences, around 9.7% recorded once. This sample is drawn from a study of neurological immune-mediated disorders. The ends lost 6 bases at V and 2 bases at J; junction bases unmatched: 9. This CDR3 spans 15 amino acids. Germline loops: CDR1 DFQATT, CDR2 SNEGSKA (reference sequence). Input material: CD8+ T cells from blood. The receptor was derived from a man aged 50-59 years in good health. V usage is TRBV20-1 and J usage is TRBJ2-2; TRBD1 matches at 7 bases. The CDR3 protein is CSATRQGLNTGELFF. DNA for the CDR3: TGCAGTGCAACCCGACAGGGTCTCAACACCGGGGAGCTGTTTTTT.